The T cell receptor beta chain under discussion was sequenced for a study of blood T cell repertoires in COVID-19. This CDR3 is 16 amino acids long. Germline CDR1 is SGHTS and CDR2 is YDEGEE. V was pared by 4 bases and J by 4 bases, with 17 bases between. The table came from immunoSEQ multiplex PCR; TCRdb's copy has only in-frame clones and leaves some out. The table lists approximately 140,000 clones, approximately 80% of them singletons. The chain links TRBV5-8 to TRBJ2-2, with D possibly being TRBD1 (6 bases). The sequence derives from a woman between 35 and 50 years old with active or convalescent COVID-19. The specimen was peripheral blood. CDR3 loop: CASSRGQGIVTGELFF. The CDR3 DNA is TGTGCCAGCAGCCGTGGGCAGGGGATAGTCACCGGGGAGCTGTTTTTT.